The entry that follows covers one TCR beta chain sequence. Assay: immunoSEQ multiplex PCR; the TCRdb copy retains only in-frame clones and omits some. The sample yields fewer than 65,000 clones, about 89% seen once. The data belong to a study of T cell changes during pregnancy in multiple sclerosis. The germline V gene has CDR1 SNHLY and CDR2 FYNNEI. With 7 bases clipped from V and 3 bases from J, the junction kept 7 bases outside the gene matches. This CDR3 contains 16 residues. The material was CD4+ T cells from peripheral blood mononuclear cells, obtained in the first trimester of pregnancy. This TCR was recovered from a female donor with multiple sclerosis, enrolled in a pregnancy study. The chain couples TRBV2 to TRBJ2-3; 13 bases fit TRBD2. The CDR3, as DNA: TGTGCCAGCAAGCTACTAGCGGGGGGGCCAACAGATACGCAGTATTTT. It yields the protein CASKLLAGGPTDTQYF.